The 22 T cell receptor beta chains below all came from one sample that was sequenced in a study of blood T cell repertoires in COVID-19. TCRdb keeps only in-frame clones here, not all; method: immunoSEQ multiplex PCR. The sample has about 140,000 clones, about 87% seen once. Sample: PBMCs or T cells enriched from blood (not recorded which). Receptors originate from a man aged 50 to 60 in a cohort exposed to, infected with or recovered from COVID-19 (not recorded which).

This rearrangement joins TRBV18 to TRBJ1-5; D gene uncertain. The CDR3 contains 13 residues. V was cut by 6 bases and J by 9 bases, with 15 bases left in between. In germline, CDR1 is KGHSH, CDR2 LQKENI. The CDR3 spells CASSRENQLPQHF. For the CDR3, the DNA is TGTGCCAGCTCCCGGGAGAATCAGTTGCCCCAGCATTTT.

This chain connects TRBV6-5 to TRBJ2-3; tentatively, D is TRBD2 (6 bases). V was shortened by 2 bases and J by 2 bases, with 14 bases between the two germline ends. This CDR3 contains 16 residues. CDR1 is MNHEY and CDR2 is SVGAGI in the germline V gene. The CDR3 sequence: CASSYQGLTYTDTQYF. In DNA, the CDR3 is TGTGCCAGCAGTTACCAAGGACTAACCTACACAGATACGCAGTATTTT.

V and J are TRBV6-5 and TRBJ2-3, with 14 bases aligning to TRBD2. Germline V CDR1 and CDR2: MNHEY, SVGAGI. Unmatched junction bases numbered 0, after V lost 0 bases and J lost 4 bases. The length of the CDR3 is 16 residues. Here the CDR3 reads CASSYSGLAGADTQYF. CDR3 in DNA: TGTGCCAGCAGTTACTCGGGACTAGCGGGGGCAGATACGCAGTATTTT.

The chain employs TRBV4-3 and TRBJ1-5; 10 bases align to TRBD1. CDR3 size: 15 residues. Germline V CDR1 and CDR2: LGHNA, YSLEER. V lost 4 bases to trimming and J lost 5 bases; unmatched junction nucleotides: 5. CDR3 coding DNA: TGCGCCAGCAGCCCCGGGACAGGGGTCGATCAGCCCCAGCATTTT. Translating it yields CASSPGTGVDQPQHF.

The V gene is TRBV7-8, the J gene TRBJ1-3; D not certain. In germline, CDR1 is SGHVS, CDR2 FQNEAQ. Trimming cost V 4 bases and J 2 bases, with 15 bases left between them. This CDR3 is 16 amino acids long. The CDR3 reads CASSSVEVVAGNTIYF. The CDR3 nucleotides read TGTGCCAGCAGCTCCGTTGAGGTTGTGGCTGGAAACACCATATATTTT.

This rearrangement joins TRBV5-1 to TRBJ2-5; D possibly corresponds to TRBD1 (6 bases). The CDR3 consists of 14 residues. CDR1 SGHRS and CDR2 YFSETQ come from the germline V gene. Trimming stripped 3 bases from V and 1 base from J, with 10 bases between. The CDR3 region is CASSSGQFQETQYF. CDR3 sequence (DNA): TGCGCCAGCAGCTCCGGACAGTTCCAAGAGACCCAGTACTTC.

V gene TRBV27 combines with J gene TRBJ2-7, with 14 positions matching TRBD2. The CDR3 sequence is 15 residues long. Germline CDR1 and CDR2: MNHEY and SMNVEV (reference sequence). J was trimmed by 3 bases and V by 6 bases; bases with no gene match: 4. The chain's CDR3 is CASSQGLAGVYEQYF. In DNA, the CDR3 is TGTGCCAGCAGCCAGGGACTAGCGGGAGTCTACGAGCAGTACTTC.

CDR3 nucleotides: TGTGCCAGCAGTTGGACAGGGTATGGCTACACCTTC. This encodes CASSWTGYGYTF. V and J are TRBV5-4 and TRBJ1-2, with 8 bases lining up with TRBD1. The germline gives CDR1 SGHNT, CDR2 YYREEE (reference sequence). The CDR3 is 12 amino acids. The ends lost 5 bases at V and 5 bases at J; junction bases unmatched: 2.

The chain uses TRBV4-3 and TRBJ2-5; 8 positions match TRBD2. V trimming: 2 bases; J trimming: 4 bases; junction bases outside the gene matches: 9. The CDR3 extends over 16 amino acids. The germline CDR1 and CDR2 sequences are LGHNA and YSLEER. CDR3 bases: TGCGCCAGCAGCCAATACGCGGGGGGCCGTCGAGAGACCCAGTACTTC. This codes for CASSQYAGGRRETQYF.

The rearrangement links TRBV12-3 or TRBV12-4 to TRBJ1-2; D uncertain. The V gene lost 5 bases and the J gene lost 2 bases, with 6 bases spanning the gap. This CDR3 spans 12 amino acids. CDR3 coding DNA: TGTGCCAGCAGTCGAGGGAACTATGGCTACACCTTC. Its translation: CASSRGNYGYTF.

CDR3 nucleotides: TGTGCCAGCAGCGAACCGGGACAGGGTAGCCACGAGCAGTACTTC. It codes for CASSEPGQGSHEQYF. The chain recombines TRBV7-9 with TRBJ2-7; 9 nucleotides agree with TRBD1. The CDR3 has 15 residues. Per the germline V gene, CDR1 is SEHNR and CDR2 is FQNEAQ (reference sequence). Trimming cost V 5 bases and J 5 bases; bases outside gene matches: 10.

Details on this clone: At one end, the junction sequence differs from germline, possibly due to a read error. The J gene is TRBJ1-2, the V gene TRBV29-1; D gene uncertain. The germline V gene has CDR1 SQVTM and CDR2 ANQGSEA. This CDR3 is built from 11 residues. This CDR3 is CSVVRDLKWSF. The CDR3, as DNA: TGCAGCGTTGTGAGAGACCTTAAATGGAGCTTC.

The genes are TRBV6-5 and TRBJ2-2; D perhaps matches TRBD1 (5 bases). With 4 bases removed from V and 4 bases from J, the gap between germline ends came to 13 bases. Germline V gives CDR1 MNHEY, CDR2 SVGAGI. The CDR3 covers 15 residues. The CDR3 is CASSSSPGLTGELFF. CDR3 DNA: TGTGCCAGCAGTTCATCTCCAGGGCTCACCGGGGAGCTGTTTTTT.

The CDR3 here is CSVFPQGKYGYTF. CDR3 in DNA: TGCAGCGTCTTTCCACAGGGAAAATATGGCTACACCTTC. The chain employs TRBV29-1 and TRBJ1-2, with D possibly being TRBD1 (6 bases). The ends were cut back, 6 bases at V and 5 bases at J, with 16 bases in the middle. The CDR3 is 13 amino acids. Germline V CDR1 and CDR2: SQVTM, ANQGSEA.

The chain is built from TRBV3-1 (or the pseudogene TRBV3-2) and TRBJ2-1, with D maybe TRBD2 (6 bases). The germline V and J ends were trimmed by 4 bases and 4 bases, with 17 bases remaining between them. The CDR3 consists of 16 residues. Germline CDR1 is LGHDT and CDR2 is YNNKEL (reference sequence). The CDR3 reads CASSPGSGGIYNEQFF. In nucleotides, the CDR3 is TGTGCCAGCAGCCCCGGGTCCGGGGGAATTTACAATGAGCAGTTCTTC.

The chain employs TRBV24-1 and TRBJ2-7, with 7 bases fitting TRBD1. The CDR3 has 14 amino acids. The J segment lost 2 bases and the V segment lost 3 bases, leaving 3 bases of the junction unmatched. CDR1 KGHDR and CDR2 SFDVKD come from the germline V gene. This CDR3 reads CATSDPTGPYEQYF. Written as DNA, the CDR3 is TGTGCCACCAGTGATCCGACAGGGCCCTACGAGCAGTACTTC.

The gene calls are TRBV19 and TRBJ1-1; no clear D. There are 15 residues in the CDR3. Germline CDR1 is LNHDA and CDR2 is SQIVND (reference sequence). Trimming removed 7 bases at V and 2 bases at J, with 17 bases between. The CDR3 reads CASKSESTYNTEAFF. Here the CDR3 DNA reads TGTGCCAGTAAGAGCGAATCGACTTACAACACTGAAGCTTTCTTT.

V gene TRBV7-6 combines with J gene TRBJ2-5; 10 bases agree with TRBD2. J was trimmed by 5 bases and V by 7 bases; bases with no gene match: 13. Germline CDR1 SGHVS, CDR2 FNYEAQ. The CDR3 length is 16 residues. CDR3 amino acids: CASTDFSGGAVETQYF. In DNA form, the CDR3 reads TGTGCCAGCACCGATTTCAGCGGGGGGGCGGTGGAGACCCAGTACTTC.

CDR3 DNA sequence: TGCGCCAGCAGCTTTCGGGTTTTCACAGATACGCAGTATTTT. This gives the protein CASSFRVFTDTQYF. V usage is TRBV5-1 and J usage is TRBJ2-3; no clear D gene. Germline V gene data show CDR1 as SGHRS and CDR2 as YFSETQ. V was cut by 2 bases and J by 2 bases, with 9 bases left in between. The CDR3 consists of 14 residues.

The V call is TRBV7-9, the J call TRBJ2-5; D is perhaps TRBD2 (6 bases). This CDR3 comprises 15 residues. Trimming shortened V by 1 base and J by 1 base, and 10 bases separated the two germline ends. Germline V gene data show CDR1 as SEHNR and CDR2 as FQNEAQ (reference sequence). This CDR3 reads CASSLVGGSQETQYF. DNA of the CDR3: TGTGCCAGCAGCTTAGTTGGGGGGTCCCAAGAGACCCAGTACTTC.

The V call is TRBV19, the J call TRBJ2-5; 8 bases map to TRBD1. Unmatched junction bases numbered 9, after V lost 3 bases and J lost 0 bases. Germline CDR1 reads LNHDA; CDR2 reads SQIVND (reference sequence). The CDR3 sequence is 17 residues long. The CDR3 here is CASSIRGQGAYQETQYF. CDR3 DNA: TGTGCCAGTAGTATTAGGGGGCAGGGGGCGTACCAAGAGACCCAGTACTTC.

This chain links TRBV12-3 or TRBV12-4 with TRBJ2-2, with a tentative D call TRBD1 (5 bases). Trimming left V 3 bases short and J 7 bases short, with 6 bases between. The CDR3 length is 12 residues. The CDR3 loop reads CASSFRDGELFF. The CDR3 DNA follows: TGTGCCAGCAGTTTCAGGGACGGGGAGCTGTTTTTT.